This T cell receptor beta chain originates from a study of shared clonotypes between healthy human individuals. Findings and caveats of the study: Among donors, clonotype sharing was expected to be affected by sequencing depth.

Concerning this clone: Its antigen is as yet unknown. In the same sample, other DNA sequences code for this CDR3.

V lost 3 bases, J lost 6 bases, and 3 bases stayed unmatched. Germline values: CDR1 SGHNT, CDR2 YYREEE (reference sequence). The CDR3 spans 15 residues. In replicate PCRs of sorted subsets, about 220 ng DNA, roughly 27,000 T cell genomes, was used. In the original processing: Junction-only immunoSEQ sequences carried no quality scores, so filtering differed. Sequenced by immunoSEQ multiplex PCR; TCRdb stores in-frame clones only, minus some. V and J calls and clone size follow that table, whereas D and trimming were derived from the DNA. The sample contains about 1.5 million clones, roughly 95% of which appear only once.

The sequenced sample consisted of naive CD4+ T cells sorted from blood. The sample's subset: CD45RA+ positively selected. The genes are TRBV5-4 and TRBJ2-1; 13 nucleotides match TRBD2. The receptor was isolated from a man between 25 and 39 years old in good health. The CDR3 DNA reads as TGTGCCAGCAGCTCCGGACTAGCGGGGGTCAATGAGCAGTTCTTC. Protein product: CASSSGLAGVNEQFF. The whole variable domain, filled in from reference TRBV5-4 and TRBJ2-1, reads ETGVTQSPTHLIKTRGQQVTLRCSSQSGHNTVSWYQQALGQGPQFIFQYYREEENGRGNFPPRFSGLQFPNYSSELNVNALELDDSALYLCASSSGLAGVNEQFFGPGTRLTVL.